The entry below describes one T cell receptor beta chain. The sample belongs to a study of blood T cell repertoires in COVID-19. As for the study in general: Sites in the United States, Italy and Spain provided acute and convalescent COVID-19 samples. PBMCs, B-cell-depleted T cells, or T cells provided the cDNA or gDNA that made up the material.

This CDR3 has 13 residues. Germline lookup yields CDR1 LNHNV and CDR2 YYDKDF (reference sequence). The V and J ends lost 5 bases and 4 bases respectively, with 12 bases between them. Methods used by the authors: Amplification with reference gene primers provided the estimates of nucleated cell counts. Profiled with immunoSEQ multiplex PCR; TCRdb holds only in-frame clones, not every one. V and J calls and clone size are those listed in that table; D and trimming were worked out from the DNA. This sample carries roughly 250,000 clones, 79% of them seen once, and the ten largest clones take 3% to 4%. The sequenced sample consisted of peripheral blood. This sequence originates from a woman aged 40 to 50 with active or convalescent COVID-19. The chain has TRBV15 and TRBJ2-7; weak D call: TRBD1 (6 bases). This CDR3 is CATSRQDGYEQYV. Written as DNA, the CDR3 is TGTGCCACCAGCCGACAGGACGGTTACGAGCAGTACGTC.